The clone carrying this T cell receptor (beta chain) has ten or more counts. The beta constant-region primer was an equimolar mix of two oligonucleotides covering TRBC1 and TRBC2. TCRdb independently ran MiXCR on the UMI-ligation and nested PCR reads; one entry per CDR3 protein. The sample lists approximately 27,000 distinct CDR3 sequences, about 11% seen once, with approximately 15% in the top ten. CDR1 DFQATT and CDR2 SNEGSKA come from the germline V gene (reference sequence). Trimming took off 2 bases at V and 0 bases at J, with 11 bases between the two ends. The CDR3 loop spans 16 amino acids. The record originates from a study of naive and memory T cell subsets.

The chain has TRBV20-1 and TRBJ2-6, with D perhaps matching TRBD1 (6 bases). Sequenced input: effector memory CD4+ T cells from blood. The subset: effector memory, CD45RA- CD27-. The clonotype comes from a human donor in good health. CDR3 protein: CSARRQDPSGANVLTF. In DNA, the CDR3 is TGCAGTGCTAGACGACAGGATCCCTCTGGGGCCAACGTCCTGACTTTC.